The 21 T cell receptor beta chains below were found in one sample sequenced in a study of T cell repertoires in cytomegalovirus infection. These TCRs' antigens remain unknown. MiXCR was run by TCRdb on the reads, yielding one entry per CDR3 protein. The sample includes around 750,000 distinct CDR3 sequences, 30% to 35% of them seen just once. The sequences come from cultured CD8+ T cells from PBMCs, collected from culture after CMV antigen stimulation. The receptors were gathered from a human donor in good health (CMV status not recorded). Some clones in this sample may be carry-over from other donors' samples.

V is TRBV11-2 and J is TRBJ2-2; 8 nucleotides match TRBD2. From germline, CDR1 is SGHAT and CDR2 FQNNGV. The CDR3 totals 18 residues. Trimming removed 5 bases from V and 4 bases from J; junction bases left unmatched: 15. The CDR3 coding sequence is TGTGCCAGCAGCCCCCCCCACCCCGGGACTAGAGGCACCGGGGAGCTGTTTTTT. It encodes CASSPPHPGTRGTGELFF.

This clonotype came up a few times. CDR3 protein: CASSPPAGVQETQYF. The CDR3 nucleotides are TGTGCCAGCTCCCCTCCGGCGGGGGTACAAGAGACCCAGTACTTC. The V call is TRBV18, the J call TRBJ2-5, with 7 bases that match TRBD2. After removal of 6 bases from V and 2 bases from J, the junction contained 9 bases not matched to a gene. This CDR3 is built from 15 residues. Germline V gene lookup returns CDR1 KGHSH and CDR2 LQKENI.

The genes are TRBV19 and TRBJ2-1; weak D call: TRBD1 (5 bases). Trimming removed 1 base at V and 5 bases at J, with 18 bases between. The germline gives CDR1 LNHDA, CDR2 SQIVND (reference sequence). This CDR3 region has 17 residues. The CDR3 DNA sequence: TGTGCCAGTAGTATAGTTCTGGTGGGTCTCAGGGACAATGAGCAGTTCTTC. Translated: CASSIVLVGLRDNEQFF.

This clonotype was recorded only once. The V call is TRBV5-8, the J call TRBJ2-5; no clear D gene. From germline, CDR1 is SGHTS and CDR2 YDEGEE. V was clipped by 6 bases and J by 5 bases, with 20 bases between them. CDR3 size: 15 residues. Here the CDR3 DNA reads TGTGCCAGCAACACTCCTCGCGGCCCGTGGGAGACCCAGTACTTC. The encoded protein is CASNTPRGPWETQYF. Together with reference TRBV5-8 and TRBJ2-5, the CDR3 gives the full variable domain: EAGVTQSPTHLIKTRGQQATLRCSPISGHTSVYWYQQALGLGLQFLLWYDEGEERNRGNFPPRFSGRQFPNYSSELNVNALELEDSALYLCASNTPRGPWETQYFGPGTRLLVL.

This clonotype appeared a single time. A much larger clone differs from this one at a single base, so this may be a read error. The rearrangement joins TRBV18 to TRBJ2-1, with 10 positions matching TRBD2. The CDR3 runs to 17 residues. Germline CDR1 is KGHSH and CDR2 is LQKENI. The CDR3 DNA is TGTGCCAGCTCCCTTGGGACTAGCGTGCGGGCCTATAATGAGCAGTTCTTC. It encodes CASSLGTSVRAYNEQFF.

This clonotype was seen at least ten times. V and J are TRBV7-6 and TRBJ2-5; 9 bases line up with TRBD1. CDR1 SGHVS and CDR2 FNYEAQ come from the germline V gene. This CDR3 is built from 15 residues. The junction had 7 bases not matched to a gene; V was cut back by 5 bases and J by 3 bases. The CDR3, as DNA: TGTGCCAGCAGCAAAGAGAGGACAGGGGAAGAGACCCAGTACTTC. Its protein is CASSKERTGEETQYF. The variable domain in full, completed from reference TRBV7-6 and TRBJ2-5, reads GAGVSQSPRYKVTKRGQDVALRCDPISGHVSLYWYRQALGQGPEFLTYFNYEAQQDKSGLPNDRFSAERPEGSISTLTIQRTEQRDSAMYRCASSKERTGEETQYFGPGTRLLVL.

This chain links TRBV13 with TRBJ1-5; 9 positions match TRBD1. There are 15 residues in the CDR3. Trimming removed 4 bases from V and 4 bases from J; junction bases left unmatched: 5. CDR1 is PRHDT and CDR2 is FYEKMQ in the germline V gene (reference sequence). This chain's CDR3 is CASSYGTGTNQPQHF. CDR3 nucleotide sequence: TGTGCCAGCAGCTATGGGACAGGGACTAATCAGCCCCAGCATTTT. Combining the CDR3 with reference TRBV13 and TRBJ1-5 gives the whole variable domain AAGVIQSPRHLIKEKRETATLKCYPIPRHDTVYWYQQGPGQDPQFLISFYEKMQSDKGSIPDRFSAQQFSDYHSELNMSSLELGDSALYFCASSYGTGTNQPQHFGDGTRLSIL.

In this sample, this clonotype turned up a few times. The CDR3 is CASSLGGVHSNQPQHF. The CDR3 DNA sequence: TGTGCCAGCAGCTTGGGGGGAGTTCATAGCAATCAGCCCCAGCATTTT. The chain recombines TRBV7-2 with TRBJ1-5; D is possibly TRBD1 (5 bases). CDR3 length: 16 residues. Deletions cut 3 bases from V and 0 bases from J, with 12 bases between. Germline CDR1 and CDR2: SGHTA and FQGNSA.

This clonotype occurred a few times. The DNA for the CDR3 is TGTGCCAGCAGCGTCGGGACCCTTAATGAGCAGTTCTTC. It codes for CASSVGTLNEQFF. V gene TRBV5-6 combines with J gene TRBJ2-1, with D possibly called TRBD1 or TRBD2 (5 bases each). Germline CDR1 is SGHDT and CDR2 is YYEEEE. The CDR3 length is 13 residues. The V end was cut by 4 bases, the J end by 7 bases, with 12 bases between.

In its sample, this clonotype was seen many times. The rearrangement links TRBV7-2 to TRBJ1-5, with 9 bases matching TRBD1. The germline gives CDR1 SGHTA, CDR2 FQGNSA. This CDR3 spans 16 amino acids. The V gene end was trimmed by 5 bases and the J gene end by 0 bases; junction bases not matched to a gene: 5. CDR3 bases: TGTGCCAGCAGCATAGGGACAGGGTATAGCAATCAGCCCCAGCATTTT. Its translation: CASSIGTGYSNQPQHF.

This clonotype was picked up a small number of times. The chain combines TRBV7-9 with TRBJ2-5; a weak D match, TRBD1 (6 bases). The V end was cut by 5 bases, the J end by 5 bases, with 15 bases between. Germline CDR1 SEHNR, CDR2 FQNEAQ (reference sequence). The CDR3 extends over 14 amino acids. The CDR3 reads CASSPPGGAETQYF. The CDR3 bases are TGTGCCAGCAGCCCCCCTGGGGGCGCCGAGACCCAGTACTTC.

The chain carries TRBV6-6 and TRBJ1-1; TRBD1 agrees at 7 bases. This CDR3 contains 17 residues. J was trimmed by 2 bases and V by 0 bases; bases with no gene match: 9. From germline, CDR1 is MNHNY and CDR2 SVGAGI (reference sequence). The chain's CDR3 is CASSYSYRGEFNTEAFF. CDR3 sequence (DNA): TGTGCCAGCAGTTACTCGTACAGGGGAGAGTTCAACACTGAAGCTTTCTTT.

The chain has TRBV6-1 and TRBJ2-2; the D is unclear. In germline, CDR1 is MNHNS, CDR2 SASEGT. V was clipped by 0 bases and J by 0 bases, with 5 bases between them. The CDR3 runs 15 residues. This CDR3 is CASSEAPANTGELFF. In DNA form, the CDR3 reads TGTGCCAGCAGTGAAGCGCCAGCGAACACCGGGGAGCTGTTTTTT.

The V gene is TRBV28, the J gene TRBJ1-1; D possibly corresponds to TRBD1 (6 bases). Trimming took 10 bases from V and 5 from J, leaving 20 bases between them. There are 14 residues in the CDR3. Germline V gene lookup returns CDR1 MDHEN and CDR2 SYDVKM. CDR3 coding DNA: TGTGCCATAGGGGGTGAGACAGTTACGACTGAAGCTTTCTTT. As protein: CAIGGETVTTEAFF.

This clonotype was observed a handful of times. The chain uses TRBV10-3 and TRBJ2-6; 11 positions agree with TRBD1. The germline gives CDR1 ENHRY, CDR2 SYGVKD. The CDR3 is 18 residues long. The ends lost 3 bases at V and 0 bases at J; junction bases unmatched: 4. The CDR3 DNA sequence: TGTGCCATCAGTGAAGGGACAGGGGGTTTCTCTGGGGCCAACGTCCTGACTTTC. Its translation: CAISEGTGGFSGANVLTF.

This clonotype came up many times. The rearrangement uses TRBV7-8 and TRBJ2-1; maybe TRBD2 (5 bases). Germline assignment: CDR1 SGHVS and CDR2 FQNEAQ. The CDR3 contains 15 residues. The V and J ends lost 2 bases and 2 bases respectively, with 10 bases between them. The CDR3: CASSLRTSAYNEQFF. The CDR3 nucleotides read TGTGCCAGCAGCTTAAGGACTTCGGCCTACAATGAGCAGTTCTTC.

This chain joins TRBV10-3 and TRBJ2-2; no clear D gene. V was cut by 2 bases and J by 1 base, with 8 bases left in between. Germline CDR1 is ENHRY and CDR2 is SYGVKD. This CDR3 has 15 residues. CDR3 sequence reads: CAISEPRMNTGELFF. CDR3 in DNA: TGTGCCATCAGTGAGCCCCGGATGAACACCGGGGAGCTGTTTTTT.

This clonotype was recorded at least ten times. V gene TRBV7-6 combines with J gene TRBJ2-1, with 7 nucleotides matching TRBD2. The CDR3 contains 16 residues. Germline V gives CDR1 SGHVS, CDR2 FNYEAQ. Trimming cost V 4 bases and J 0 bases; bases outside gene matches: 6. CDR3 DNA sequence: TGTGCCAGCAGCTCCCGGGGGACTACCTCCTACAATGAGCAGTTCTTC. Translation gives CASSSRGTTSYNEQFF.

This clonotype showed up just a few times. Here the CDR3 reads CASSFLAGKHADTQYF. In DNA, the CDR3 is TGTGCCAGCAGTTTCCTAGCGGGGAAGCACGCAGATACGCAGTATTTT. V gene TRBV28 combines with J gene TRBJ2-3; TRBD2 agrees at 9 bases. CDR3 length: 16 amino acids. After removal of 3 bases from V and 4 bases from J, the junction contained 8 bases not matched to a gene. Germline-derived CDR1 and CDR2 are MDHEN and SYDVKM.

This clonotype was observed many times. The chain combines TRBV6-1 with TRBJ2-3, with D perhaps TRBD1 (5 bases). The V end lost 7 bases, the J end lost 4 bases, and 15 bases lay between the germline ends. The germline gives CDR1 MNHNS, CDR2 SASEGT. The CDR3 spans 14 residues. The CDR3 region has the DNA TGTGCCAGCACGCGAGCAGGGAACTCAGATACGCAGTATTTT. The encoded protein is CASTRAGNSDTQYF.

This sequence joins TRBV12-5 and TRBJ2-1; D not resolved. This CDR3 has 15 residues. CDR1 LGHNT and CDR2 FRNRAP come from the germline V gene. Trimming cost V 3 bases and J 4 bases, with 13 bases left between them. DNA of the CDR3: TGTGCTAGTGGTTTCGAGACCAATCCTTACAATGAGCAGTTCTTC. The encoded protein is CASGFETNPYNEQFF.